This T cell receptor beta chain stems from a study of cytotoxic CD8 clonotypes in ibrutinib-treated CLL. As for the study in general: Outcomes included some 24 partial and 2 complete responses; after median around 65 months, roughly 15 stayed remitted and roughly twelve progressed. Study observations and caveats: Clonality increased at ibrutinib response and stayed stable in sustained remission. At progression, however, it fell back toward baseline.

Generated by immunoSEQ multiplex PCR, the TCRdb table keeps only in-frame clones and is missing some. Of 130,000 or so clones in the sample, approximately 80% are singletons; the top ten hold 25% to 30%. The V gene's germline CDR1 is MGHDK and CDR2 SYGVNS. V was clipped by 1 base and J by 2 bases, with 8 bases between them. The CDR3 has 14 amino acids. Concerning this clone itself: The antigen remains unidentified.

The receptor was isolated from a human donor with chronic lymphocytic leukemia. V gene TRBV25-1 combines with J gene TRBJ1-1; D not resolved. The specimen comprised PBMCs, sampled after 12 months of ibrutinib treatment. For the CDR3, the DNA is TGTGCCAGCAGTGAATCCCTTTATAACACTGAAGCTTTCTTT. Translated: CASSESLYNTEAFF.